This T cell receptor beta chain was observed in a study of blood T cell repertoires in COVID-19. Turning to the study itself: Specimens from acute and convalescent COVID-19 originated in the United States, Italy and Spain. In each case, the material was cDNA or gDNA derived from T cells, B-cell-depleted T cells, or PBMCs.

Per the original data handling: Reference gene primer amplification in the assay estimated nucleated cell counts. TCRdb's copy holds only in-frame clones and misses some; the assay was immunoSEQ multiplex PCR. Clone size and V and J calls were adopted from that table, with D and trimming inferred from the DNA. The sample consists of roughly 70,000 clones, under 95% of them appearing once. The V gene's germline CDR1 is SQVTM and CDR2 ANQGSEA. The CDR3 is 15 residues long. Trimming pared 0 bases from V and 0 bases from J, leaving 6 bases between. The receptor was isolated from a man aged 50-60 years with acute or convalescent COVID-19. This sequence joins TRBV29-1 and TRBJ2-6; D unclear. Material for sequencing was peripheral blood. The CDR3 nucleotides are TGCAGCGTTGAAGAGCAGATCTCTGGGGCCAACGTCCTGACTTTC. Translating gives CSVEEQISGANVLTF.